This T cell receptor beta chain was identified in a study of cytomegalovirus exposure and HLA in healthy donors. Study-wide background: Most donors, roughly 82% of 398 genotyped, fell in the Caucasian-associated ancestry cluster.

With respect to this clone: Its specificity is not known.

Whole-study results and caveats: Sequencing likely caused a cluster of highly shared sequence variants.

Losses at the gene ends were 5 bases for V and 8 bases for J; bases not matched to a gene: 6. In germline, CDR1 is SEHNR, CDR2 FQNEAQ (reference sequence). The CDR3 sequence is 13 residues long. A multiplex PCR was run with 60 Vbeta primers and 13 Jbeta primers. Assay used: immunoSEQ multiplex PCR; TCRdb lists only in-frame clones, some missing. The data contain roughly 130,000 clones, roughly four fifths of them singletons. The chain joins TRBV7-9 to TRBJ1-2, with TRBD1 identical over 9 bases. Sequences were obtained from PBMCs. The source is a woman aged 40 to 50 in good health and CMV-seronegative. The DNA of the CDR3 is TGTGCCAGCAGCCTGGGACAGGGCGGAGGCTACACCTTC. The encoded protein is CASSLGQGGGYTF.